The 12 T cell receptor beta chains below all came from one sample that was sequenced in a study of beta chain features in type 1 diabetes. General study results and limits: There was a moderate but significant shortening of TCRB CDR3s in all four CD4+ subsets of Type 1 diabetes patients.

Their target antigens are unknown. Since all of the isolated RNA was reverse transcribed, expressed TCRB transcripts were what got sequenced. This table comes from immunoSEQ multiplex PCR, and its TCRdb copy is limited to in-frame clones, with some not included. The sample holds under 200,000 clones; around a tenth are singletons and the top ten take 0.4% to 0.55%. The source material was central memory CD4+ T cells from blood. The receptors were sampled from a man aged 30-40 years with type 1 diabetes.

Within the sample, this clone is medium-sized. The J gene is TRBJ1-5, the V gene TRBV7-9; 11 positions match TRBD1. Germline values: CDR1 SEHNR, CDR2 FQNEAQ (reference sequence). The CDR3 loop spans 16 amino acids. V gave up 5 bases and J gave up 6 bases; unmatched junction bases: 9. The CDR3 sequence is CASSPLGQGAGQPQHF. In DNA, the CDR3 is TGTGCCAGCAGCCCGTTAGGACAGGGGGCGGGTCAGCCCCAGCATTTT.

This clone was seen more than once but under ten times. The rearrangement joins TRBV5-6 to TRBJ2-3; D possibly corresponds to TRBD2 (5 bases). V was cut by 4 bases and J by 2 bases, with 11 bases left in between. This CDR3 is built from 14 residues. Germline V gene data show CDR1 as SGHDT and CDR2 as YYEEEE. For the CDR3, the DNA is TGTGCCAGCAGCCCGACTATACCCACAGATACGCAGTATTTT. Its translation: CASSPTIPTDTQYF. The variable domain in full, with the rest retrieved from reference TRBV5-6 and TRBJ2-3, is DAGVTQSPTHLIKTRGQQVTLRCSPKSGHDTVSWYQQALGQGPQFIFQYYEEEERQRGNFPDRFSGHQFPNYSSELNVNALLLGDSALYLCASSPTIPTDTQYFGPGTRLTVL.

The CDR3 nucleotides are TGCGCCAGCAGCTTAACTAGCGGATTAAATGAGCAGTTCTTC. This codes for CASSLTSGLNEQFF. The V and J genes are TRBV5-1 and TRBJ2-1, with 8 bases aligning to TRBD2. Germline V lookup: CDR1 SGHRS, CDR2 YFSETQ. CDR3 size: 14 residues. V trimming: 2 bases; J trimming: 7 bases; junction bases outside the gene matches: 5. Combining the CDR3 with reference TRBV5-1 and TRBJ2-1 gives the whole variable domain KAGVTQTPRYLIKTRGQQVTLSCSPISGHRSVSWYQQTPGQGLQFLFEYFSETQRNKGNFPGRFSGRQFSNSRSEMNVSTLELGDSALYLCASSLTSGLNEQFFGPGTRLTVL.

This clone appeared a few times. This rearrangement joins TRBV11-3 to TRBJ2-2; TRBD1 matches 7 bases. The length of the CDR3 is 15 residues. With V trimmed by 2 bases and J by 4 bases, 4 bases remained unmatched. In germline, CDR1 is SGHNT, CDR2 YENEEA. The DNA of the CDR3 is TGTGCCAGCAGCTTAAAGGCAGGGGGCACCGGGGAGCTGTTTTTT. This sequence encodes CASSLKAGGTGELFF.

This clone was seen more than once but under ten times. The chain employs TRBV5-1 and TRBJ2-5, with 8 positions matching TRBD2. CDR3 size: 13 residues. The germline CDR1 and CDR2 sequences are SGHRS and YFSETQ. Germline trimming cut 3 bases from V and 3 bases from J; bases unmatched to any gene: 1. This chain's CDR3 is CASSSGLEETQYF. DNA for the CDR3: TGCGCCAGCAGCTCGGGACTAGAAGAGACCCAGTACTTC.

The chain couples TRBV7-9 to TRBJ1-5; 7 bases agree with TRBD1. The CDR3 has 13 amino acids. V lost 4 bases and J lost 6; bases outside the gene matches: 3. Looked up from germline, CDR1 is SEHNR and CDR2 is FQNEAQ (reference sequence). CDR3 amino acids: CASSSQGTQPQHF. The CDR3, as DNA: TGTGCCAGCAGCTCACAGGGGACTCAGCCCCAGCATTTT. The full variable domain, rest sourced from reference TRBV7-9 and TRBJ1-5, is DTGVSQNPRHKITKRGQNVTFRCDPISEHNRLYWYRQTLGQGPEFLTYFQNEAQLEKSRLLSDRFSAERPKGSFSTLEIQRTEQGDSAMYLCASSSQGTQPQHFGDGTRLSIL.

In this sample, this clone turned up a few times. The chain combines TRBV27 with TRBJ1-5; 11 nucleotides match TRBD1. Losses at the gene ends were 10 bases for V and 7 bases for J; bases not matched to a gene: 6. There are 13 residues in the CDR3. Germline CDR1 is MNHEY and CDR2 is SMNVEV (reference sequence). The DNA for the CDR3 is TGTGCCACCGCCGGGACAGGGGGGCAGCCCCAGCATTTT. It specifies CATAGTGGQPQHF.

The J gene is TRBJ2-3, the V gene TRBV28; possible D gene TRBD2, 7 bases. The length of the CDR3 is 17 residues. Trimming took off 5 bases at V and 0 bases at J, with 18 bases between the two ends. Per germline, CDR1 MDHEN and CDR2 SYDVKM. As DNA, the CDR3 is TGTGCCAGCAGTAGGGGGGGGCTAGCGGCTAGCACAGATACGCAGTATTTT. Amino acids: CASSRGGLAASTDTQYF.

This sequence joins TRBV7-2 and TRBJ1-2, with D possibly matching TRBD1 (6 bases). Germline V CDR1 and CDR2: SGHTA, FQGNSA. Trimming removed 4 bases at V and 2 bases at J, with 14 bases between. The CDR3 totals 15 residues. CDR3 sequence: CASSYYRESNYGYTF. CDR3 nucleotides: TGTGCCAGCAGCTACTACAGGGAATCCAACTATGGCTACACCTTC.

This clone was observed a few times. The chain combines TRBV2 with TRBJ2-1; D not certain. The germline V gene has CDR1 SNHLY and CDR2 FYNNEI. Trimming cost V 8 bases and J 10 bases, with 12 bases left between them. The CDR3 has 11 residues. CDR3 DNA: TGTGCCAGCCATGGCTCCCGCGAGCAGTTCTTC. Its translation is CASHGSREQFF.

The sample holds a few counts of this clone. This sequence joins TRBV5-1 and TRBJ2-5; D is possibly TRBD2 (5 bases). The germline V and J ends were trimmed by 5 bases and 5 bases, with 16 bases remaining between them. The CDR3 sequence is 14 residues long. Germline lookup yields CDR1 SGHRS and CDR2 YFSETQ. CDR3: CASREEIPGETQYF. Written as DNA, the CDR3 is TGCGCCAGCAGAGAAGAAATACCGGGGGAGACCCAGTACTTC.

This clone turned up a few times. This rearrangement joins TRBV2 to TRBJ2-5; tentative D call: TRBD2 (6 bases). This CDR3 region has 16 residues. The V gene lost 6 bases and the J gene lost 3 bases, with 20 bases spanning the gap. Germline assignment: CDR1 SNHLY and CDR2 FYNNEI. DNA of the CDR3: TGTGCCAGCAGCACTGGATTAGGAGGGAGGAAAGAGACCCAGTACTTC. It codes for CASSTGLGGRKETQYF.